This TCR beta chain was obtained from a study of cytomegalovirus exposure and HLA in healthy donors. Overall study: Of some 400 genotyped donors, about 81% clustered with self-reported Caucasian donors. Overall study findings and caveats: The authors assumed roughly uniform sequencing depth across donors for presence/absence analyses.

Germline lookup yields CDR1 SGHTS and CDR2 YDEGEE. This CDR3 comprises 14 residues. V lost 6 bases to trimming and J lost 0 bases; unmatched junction nucleotides: 6. The PCR had 60 Vbeta and 13 Jbeta primers. Profiling relied on immunoSEQ multiplex PCR, and the TCRdb table lists in-frame clones only, not all of them. Altogether under 200,000 clones are present, 75% to 85% being singletons, with the ten largest covering 7.4%. Concerning this clone: No antigen is known for it.

The chain links TRBV5-8 to TRBJ2-7; 7 bases agree with TRBD1. The sequence was collected from a male donor in good health and CMV-seropositive. The sequenced sample consisted of PBMCs. As DNA, the CDR3 is TGTGCCAGCATCAAGACAGGGTACTCCTACGAGCAGTACTTC. Protein product: CASIKTGYSYEQYF.